Following are 32 T cell receptor beta chains from one sample sequenced in a study of Ad26.COV2.S vaccination and SARS-CoV-2 variants. Treatment described: around 19 received Ad26.COV2.S at low or high dose, single or two shots; about 5 received placebo; per-sample allocation not given. Day 63 after the first injection of vaccine or placebo was the sampling time. Assay used: immunoSEQ multiplex PCR; TCRdb lists only in-frame clones, some missing. The table includes about 280,000 clones, about 89% detected once. The sample consisted of peripheral blood, taken in a trial of Ad26.COV2.S vaccine versus placebo. Receptors originate from a person between 18 and 65 years old who received the Ad26.COV2.S COVID-19 vaccine or a placebo.

The chain recombines TRBV5-1 with TRBJ1-1; the D gene is possibly TRBD1 (5 bases). CDR1 is SGHRS and CDR2 is YFSETQ in the germline V gene. The CDR3 covers 15 residues. Trimming took 0 bases from V and 1 from J, leaving 10 bases between them. CDR3 DNA: TGCGCCAGCAGCTTGGATTCCGGGACGAACACTGAAGCTTTCTTT. Translating it yields CASSLDSGTNTEAFF.

This chain uses TRBV25-1 with TRBJ2-1, with D possibly TRBD1 on 5 matching bases. Looked up from germline, CDR1 is MGHDK and CDR2 is SYGVNS. V was shortened by 8 bases and J by 4 bases, with 15 bases between the two germline ends. The CDR3 sequence is 14 residues long. CDR3 sequence: CASGPHRSYNEQFF. The CDR3 DNA reads TGTGCCAGCGGCCCCCACAGGTCATACAATGAGCAGTTCTTC.

The rearrangement joins TRBV3-1 (or the pseudogene TRBV3-2) to TRBJ2-5, with D perhaps matching TRBD1 or TRBD2 (5 bases each). CDR3 size: 15 residues. V shed 1 base and J shed 5 bases, with 14 bases lying between them. Germline CDR1 and CDR2: LGHDT and YNNKEL (reference sequence). The CDR3 region has the DNA TGTGCCAGCAGCCAAGGGAGAGGGGATCAGGAGACCCAGTACTTC. Its protein is CASSQGRGDQETQYF.

The chain recombines TRBV5-6 with TRBJ1-5; D is uncertain. Germline CDR1 and CDR2: SGHDT and YYEEEE. This CDR3 has 13 amino acids. The V gene lost 3 bases and the J gene lost 10 bases, with 14 bases spanning the gap. CDR3 nucleotides: TGTGCCAGCAGCTCACAAAATCCGGGACCCCAGCATTTT. It encodes CASSSQNPGPQHF.

This rearrangement joins TRBV21-1 to TRBJ2-7; TRBD2, the D gene given by the table, was not confirmed from the DNA. TRBV21-1 is a documented pseudogene. The CDR3 is 15 amino acids. CDR3 DNA sequence: TGTGCCAGCAGCAAAGAGGCCCGGGTTCCCTACGAGCAGTACTTC. It encodes CASSKEARVPYEQYF.

This chain joins TRBV30 and TRBJ1-4; no firm D call. CDR1 GTSNPN and CDR2 SVGIG come from the germline V gene (reference sequence). V was shortened by 2 bases and J by 6 bases, with 7 bases between the two germline ends. This CDR3 has 12 amino acids. The CDR3 protein is CAWSSMDEKLFF. The DNA for the CDR3 is TGTGCCTGGAGTTCTATGGATGAAAAACTGTTTTTT.

The chain carries TRBV6-1 and TRBJ2-7; D is uncertain. Germline CDR1 MNHNS, CDR2 SASEGT. The length of the CDR3 is 15 residues. Trimming removed 3 bases from V and 7 bases from J, with 19 bases in between. The CDR3 loop is CASSDTEQSVREQYF. The CDR3 DNA is TGTGCCAGCAGTGACACTGAACAGTCCGTTAGGGAGCAGTACTTC.

The CDR3 DNA is TGTGCCAGCAGCTTCGGAACAACTAATGAAAAACTGTTTTTT. This translates into CASSFGTTNEKLFF. The rearrangement joins TRBV5-6 to TRBJ1-4; no definite D call. CDR3 length: 14 residues. CDR1 is SGHDT and CDR2 is YYEEEE in the germline V gene. Trimming removed 2 bases from V and 0 bases from J, with 5 bases in between.

This chain joins TRBV2 and TRBJ2-7; D is perhaps TRBD1 (6 bases). Per the germline V gene, CDR1 is SNHLY and CDR2 is FYNNEI. Trimming took 7 bases from V and 2 from J, leaving 15 bases between them. The CDR3 covers 14 residues. In nucleotides, the CDR3 is TGTGCCAGCATCACAGGGCGGGCCGCCTACGAGCAGTACTTC. Translation: CASITGRAAYEQYF.

This chain uses TRBV18 with TRBJ2-5; D might be TRBD2 (6 bases). Trimming shortened V by 2 bases and J by 4 bases, and 8 bases separated the two germline ends. The CDR3 has 13 amino acids. Germline-derived CDR1 and CDR2 are KGHSH and LQKENI. Written as DNA, the CDR3 is TGTGCCAGCTCACCAATGGAGGGAGAGACCCAGTACTTC. Translation: CASSPMEGETQYF.

The rearrangement uses TRBV7-2 and TRBJ2-5; perhaps TRBD1 as D (7 bases). V was shortened by 6 bases and J by 9 bases, with 14 bases between the two germline ends. Germline loops: CDR1 SGHTA, CDR2 FQGNSA. CDR3 size: 12 residues. CDR3 in DNA: TGTGCCAGCAGTCGCGACAGGGAGGCCCAGTACTTC. Translated: CASSRDREAQYF.

The rearrangement joins TRBV27 to TRBJ1-1; D may be TRBD1 (5 bases). Deletions cut 2 bases from V and 5 bases from J, with 15 bases between. Germline-derived CDR1 and CDR2 are MNHEY and SMNVEV (reference sequence). CDR3 length: 15 amino acids. The CDR3 DNA is TGTGCCAGCAGTTTACGGCAGGGACCGCGGACTGAAGCTTTCTTT. Protein product: CASSLRQGPRTEAFF.

The rearrangement joins TRBV6-4 to TRBJ2-2, with a possible D match to TRBD1 (5 bases). CDR1 is MRHNA, CDR2 SNTAGT, per germline. Trimming stripped 0 bases from V and 1 base from J, with 12 bases between. CDR3 length: 17 amino acids. The CDR3 loop reads CASSDSVGAENTGELFF. The DNA of the CDR3 is TGTGCCAGCAGTGACTCGGTAGGGGCAGAGAACACCGGGGAGCTGTTTTTT.

This clone has just one count. The same CDR3 also results from other DNA sequences found in this sample. The J gene is TRBJ2-3, the V gene TRBV9, with D uncertain. With 1 base removed from V and 0 bases from J, the gap between germline ends came to 3 bases. Germline V gives CDR1 SGDLS, CDR2 YYNGEE. The CDR3 has 13 residues. CDR3 in amino acids: CASSVSSTDTQYF. CDR3 nucleotide sequence: TGTGCCAGCAGCGTATCGAGCACAGATACGCAGTATTTT.

The chain combines TRBV3-1 (or the pseudogene TRBV3-2) with TRBJ1-1; TRBD1 is a possible D gene (5 bases). Per germline, CDR1 LGHDT and CDR2 YNNKEL (reference sequence). Trimming removed 1 base from V and 0 bases from J, with 9 bases in between. The CDR3 contains 15 residues. The CDR3 DNA is TGTGCCAGCAGCCAAGCCGGGGGTATGAACACTGAAGCTTTCTTT. Amino acid sequence: CASSQAGGMNTEAFF.

The gene calls are TRBV30 and TRBJ1-1; D is ambiguous. The CDR3 loop spans 13 amino acids. Germline CDR1 and CDR2: GTSNPN and SVGIG (reference sequence). Trimming removed 2 bases from V and 0 bases from J, with 7 bases in between. The CDR3 coding sequence is TGTGCCTGGAGTAACGGCCTGAACACTGAAGCTTTCTTT. This gives the protein CAWSNGLNTEAFF. The full variable domain, with the rest looked up from reference TRBV30 and TRBJ1-1, is SQTIHQWPATLVQPVGSPLSLECTVEGTSNPNLYWYRQAAGRGLQLLFYSVGIGQISSEVPQNLSASRPQDRQFILSSKKLLLSDSGFYLCAWSNGLNTEAFFGQGTRLTVV.

The chain uses TRBV3-1 (or the pseudogene TRBV3-2) and TRBJ1-5; 8 bases are a match to TRBD1. CDR1 is LGHDT, CDR2 YNNKEL, per germline (reference sequence). The CDR3 contains 15 residues. V lost 0 bases, J lost 6 bases, and 4 bases stayed unmatched. CDR3 sequence (DNA): TGTGCCAGCAGCCAAGATCAGGGGGCAGGTCAGCCCCAGCATTTT. Amino acids: CASSQDQGAGQPQHF.

The rearrangement links TRBV18 to TRBJ1-3; 12 bases are a match to TRBD1. Looked up from germline, CDR1 is KGHSH and CDR2 is LQKENI. The CDR3 runs to 17 residues. Trimming removed 0 bases from V and 3 bases from J; junction bases left unmatched: 3. The CDR3 spells CASSPPGTGGYGNTIYF. The DNA for the CDR3 is TGTGCCAGCTCACCACCCGGGACAGGGGGCTATGGAAACACCATATATTTT.

The chain joins TRBV14 to TRBJ2-7, with D perhaps matching TRBD1 (6 bases). Trimming left V 2 bases short and J 2 bases short, with 10 bases between. The germline V gene has CDR1 SGHDN and CDR2 FVKESK. CDR3 length: 14 amino acids. The chain's CDR3 is CASSQIDRPYEQYF. In DNA, the CDR3 is TGTGCCAGCAGCCAAATAGACAGGCCCTACGAGCAGTACTTC.

This chain uses TRBV21-1 with TRBJ2-3; the D call TRBD2 from the table was never checked on the DNA. TRBV21-1 is shown as a pseudogene. There are 16 residues in the CDR3. DNA of the CDR3: TGTGCCAGCAGCAAAGGACTAGCGGGAGGTACAGATACGCAGTATTTT. It translates to CASSKGLAGGTDTQYF.

For the CDR3, the DNA is TGTGCCACCTTTGACAGAGCGGTCGGGACCTACGAGCAGTACTTC. Amino acid sequence: CATFDRAVGTYEQYF. V usage is TRBV6-5 and J usage is TRBJ2-7, with D possibly being TRBD1 or TRBD2 (5 bases each). The CDR3 spans 15 residues. CDR1 and CDR2 (germline): MNHEY, SVGAGI. Trimming shortened V by 10 bases and J by 2 bases, and 21 bases separated the two germline ends.

This clone was observed at least ten times. This rearrangement joins TRBV4-3 to TRBJ2-3; weak D call: TRBD2 (5 bases). The CDR3 totals 16 residues. Per germline, CDR1 LGHNA and CDR2 YSLEER. Trimming stripped 1 base from V and 9 bases from J, with 20 bases between. CDR3 residues: CASSQAFVGSSSTQYF. The CDR3 DNA reads TGCGCCAGCAGCCAAGCATTCGTAGGGAGCTCTTCAACGCAGTATTTT.

The chain is built from TRBV30 and TRBJ1-1, with D perhaps TRBD1 (6 bases). The CDR3 totals 13 residues. Germline loops: CDR1 GTSNPN, CDR2 SVGIG (reference sequence). V lost 1 base and J lost 3, with 9 bases in between. CDR3 region: CAWSDRVDTEAFF. DNA of the CDR3: TGTGCCTGGAGTGACAGGGTGGACACTGAAGCTTTCTTT.

CDR3 protein: CASSYQVNTEAFF. The CDR3 DNA is TGTGCCAGCAGTTATCAAGTGAACACTGAAGCTTTCTTT. The J gene is TRBJ1-1, the V gene TRBV12-3 or TRBV12-4; no reliable D call. V was clipped by 4 bases and J by 0 bases, with 6 bases between them. This CDR3 spans 13 amino acids.

This clone appeared a few times. This chain joins TRBV3-1 (or the pseudogene TRBV3-2) and TRBJ2-7; 7 bases are shared with TRBD1. The CDR3 has 15 residues. Germline loops: CDR1 LGHDT, CDR2 YNNKEL (reference sequence). Losses at the gene ends were 5 bases for V and 2 bases for J; bases not matched to a gene: 9. CDR3 protein: CASSSGTAYTYEQYF. In nucleotides, the CDR3 is TGTGCCAGCAGCTCGGGGACAGCCTATACCTACGAGCAGTACTTC.

This clone appeared once. V and J are TRBV27 and TRBJ2-1; D might be TRBD2 (6 bases). The ends were cut back, 5 bases at V and 0 bases at J, with 11 bases in the middle. There are 15 residues in the CDR3. The germline V gene has CDR1 MNHEY and CDR2 SMNVEV (reference sequence). The CDR3 protein is CASSPVADSYNEQFF. For the CDR3, the DNA is TGTGCCAGCAGTCCCGTAGCGGACTCCTACAATGAGCAGTTCTTC.

This clone was detected a few times. The V gene is TRBV27, the J gene TRBJ2-7; D not resolved. The CDR3 runs to 13 residues. The V and J ends lost 3 bases and 1 base respectively, with 7 bases between them. Looked up from germline, CDR1 is MNHEY and CDR2 is SMNVEV (reference sequence). CDR3: CASSLQRSYEQYF. CDR3 sequence (DNA): TGTGCCAGCAGTTTGCAGAGATCCTACGAGCAGTACTTC.

CDR3 bases: TGTGCCAGCTCACCTCAGGGGGCGCCCGGCTACACCTTC. It codes for CASSPQGAPGYTF. The genes are TRBV18 and TRBJ1-2; 8 positions match TRBD1. The CDR3 length is 13 residues. Germline trimming cut 3 bases from V and 8 bases from J; bases unmatched to any gene: 5. Germline V CDR1 and CDR2: KGHSH, LQKENI.

This clone has a handful of counts. The chain couples TRBV3-1 (or the pseudogene TRBV3-2) to TRBJ1-5, with D possibly TRBD1 on 5 matching bases. Deletions cut 7 bases from V and 5 bases from J, with 15 bases between. Germline assignment: CDR1 LGHDT and CDR2 YNNKEL (reference sequence). The CDR3 sequence is 14 residues long. The CDR3: CASTRDPTDQPQHF. CDR3 bases: TGTGCCAGCACCCGGGACCCTACCGATCAGCCCCAGCATTTT.

This chain links TRBV30 with TRBJ1-1, with D possibly being TRBD1 (6 bases). The CDR3 has 14 amino acids. The germline V and J ends were trimmed by 3 bases and 4 bases, with 15 bases remaining between them. Looked up from germline, CDR1 is GTSNPN and CDR2 is SVGIG (reference sequence). The CDR3 loop reads CAWRLRGGSTEAFF. The CDR3, as DNA: TGTGCCTGGAGATTACGGGGGGGCAGCACTGAAGCTTTCTTT.

V gene TRBV27 combines with J gene TRBJ2-7; the match to TRBD2 covers 7 bases. The germline CDR1 and CDR2 sequences are MNHEY and SMNVEV (reference sequence). V lost 8 bases to trimming and J lost 2 bases; unmatched junction nucleotides: 0. There are 11 residues in the CDR3. CDR3 sequence reads: CASGTTYEQYF. CDR3 DNA: TGTGCCAGCGGGACTACCTACGAGCAGTACTTC.

V and J are TRBV7-9 and TRBJ1-1; 7 bases line up with TRBD1. The V and J ends lost 6 bases and 3 bases, in that order; junction bases with no gene match: 13. CDR3 length: 16 residues. From germline, CDR1 is SEHNR and CDR2 FQNEAQ (reference sequence). The CDR3 loop is CASSNRRGRADTEAFF. CDR3 bases: TGTGCCAGCAGTAATAGGAGGGGGCGGGCGGACACTGAAGCTTTCTTT.